This entry concerns a single TCR beta chain. The clone's antigen remains unknown. Qualities for individual bases were not recorded, and no much larger clone is one base off. This specimen comes from a study of blood T cell repertoires in COVID-19 (dated by TCRdb to 2018 to 2020). With respect to the entire study: Collaborator samples came from the United States, Italy and Spain and covered acute and convalescent phases of COVID-19. The material from the prospective study consisted of cDNA or gDNA derived from T cells, B-cell-depleted T cells, or PBMCs. Subjects who had been exposed to COVID-19, were actively infected with it, or had recovered from it provided the deeply sampled blood TCRbeta repertoires that made up the dataset. The repertoires were made available in a free public database intended to serve as a resource for research on the immune response to SARS-CoV-2. The samples were drawn from the first 160 participants of the ongoing ImmuneRACE study and from over 950 subjects provided by 6 global collaborators. Sample metadata almost always included a de-identified subject ID, COVID-19 status, age in years and sex. Where available, HLA class I and class II types were obtained from metadata supplied by the sample provider rather than from assay-based typing.

Overall study outcomes, separate from this receptor: How much clinical and demographic metadata was included differed by source and by participant, and the metadata was provided uncurated.

Each collaborating institution followed its own protocols to collect whole blood in K2EDTA tubes. For TCRbeta analysis, collaborator samples were shipped as frozen whole blood, as isolated PBMCs, or as DNA extracted from either sample type. TCRbeta CDR3 regions were amplified from genomic DNA using the immunoSEQ Assay, a bias-controlled multiplex PCR. The study's processing was this. The number of nucleated cells in each sample was estimated by amplification of reference gene primers within the assay. Sequence reads were collapsed and filtered to measure the absolute abundance of every unique TCRbeta CDR3 rearrangement. For each sample, productive Simpson clonality was calculated by taking the square root of Simpson's diversity index across productive rearrangements. TCRdb stores this immuneACCESS table with in-frame sequences only. Part of the clones is absent; in the studies checked, under half of the shortfall reflects unresolved V genes, and no reason is known for the rest. The D gene and trimming were derived from the DNA, and the V and J assignments and clone size from that table. The sample has about 69,000 clones on record, roughly 80% of them singletons. The ten most abundant clones make up about 17% of the sample.

The CDR1 and CDR2 encoded by the germline V gene are SGHRS and YFSETQ. Here V drops 4 bases and J drops 1 base, and the junction holds 9 bases not matched to any gene. Reading from cysteine to phenylalanine, the CDR3 counts 16 amino acids. The only DNA kept is the CDR3, 48 bases in frame from the first base. The origin of this receptor is a man in his 60s with acute or convalescent COVID-19. The chain links TRBV5-1 with TRBJ1-1; TRBD1 aligns with 8 central bases. Sequencing used peripheral blood. The CDR3 loop reads CASSQRQGQGNTEAFF. The nucleotides read TGCGCCAGCAGCCAAAGACAGGGGCAGGGGAACACTGAAGCTTTCTTT.